This T cell receptor beta chain was identified during a study of cytomegalovirus exposure and HLA in healthy donors (dated by TCRdb to 2015 to 2018). Concerning the study at large: An earlier analysis of some 600 of the donors reported approximately 280 Gb of sequence data and approximately 120 million unique TCR beta sequences obtained from about 200 million T cells. An early release covering more than 500 HLA-typed donors comprised about 310 gigabases of sequencing data and 85 million or so unique TCR sequences. Of the roughly 400 genotyped donors, 65% to 90% fell in the genetic ancestry cluster associated with self-reported Caucasian donors. The study aimed to test whether cataloging public T cell receptors could reveal signatures of past pathogen exposure. The T cell repertoires of under 700 subjects were profiled by immunosequencing and related to cytomegalovirus serostatus. Along with the roughly 670-subject first cohort, a separate validation cohort of around 110 different subjects was used. To predict cytomegalovirus infection status, the study combined high-throughput TCR immunosequencing, statistical association of individual TCRs with disease status, and machine learning. A later analysis re-analyzed previously published TCR beta repertoires from 666 donors and added high-resolution HLA genotyping to study TCR occurrence patterns. In the later analysis, no new phenotypic data were used to find candidate immune exposures; instead, reliance was placed on TCR beta sequences and their occurrence across donors. To decide whether each TCR beta V gene segment behaved as functional or pseudogenic, an earlier analysis of some 600 of the donors relied on high-throughput TCR beta sequencing. Donor age, sex, ethnicity and CMV serostatus were compiled alongside the repertoire data. A later genetic analysis used genome-wide SNP genotypes for 398 of the 666 donors, treating that subset as a discovery cohort. All discovery cohort repertoires had been generated on a single sequencing platform. HLA typing covered class I and class II loci at four-digit resolution. Typing coverage differed by locus: A, B, C, DRB1 and DQB1 were typed in roughly 620-630 donors, DQA1 in about 560, DPA1 in roughly 590, and DPB1 in approximately 450. About five DR-DQ haplotypes were handled as single units for association and clustering, since linkage in the cohort was strong. Across approximately 400 genotyped donors of the cohort, an average of approximately 200,000 unique TCR beta nucleotide sequences per donor were sequenced, and roughly 20% of those sequences were non-productive. Broad study findings and their caveats: The sequencing pipeline was judged likely to have produced a cluster of highly shared sequence variants as a technical artifact. The presence/absence analyses assumed that sequencing depth was roughly uniform across donors, and that assumption may not be true. While some public TCRs were present in many individuals, most TCR sequences turned up only very rarely across donors. In vitro tests confirmed that a few of the cytomegalovirus-associated TCR beta chains recognize cytomegalovirus antigens. According to a later genetic analysis, donors in an Asian-associated ancestry cluster had fewer N-insertions in productive TCRs than the roughly 670-donor mean. A later analysis found that most CMV-associated TCR beta chains appeared HLA-restricted, with HLA associations seemingly driven largely by CMV exposure. In the study, 150 to 200 TCR beta chains were listed as associated with cytomegalovirus. For the cohort, immune exposure information was limited to CMV serostatus. A later genetic analysis associated a missense DCLRE1C variant with V-gene and J-gene trimming of TCR beta chains, and an independent cohort replicated the association. In a later analysis, the rate of TCR association differed among HLA loci, with DRB1 alleles having the most associated TCRs and HLA-C alleles having the fewest. In a later analysis, 15,000 to 20,000 TCR beta sequences were associated with specific HLA alleles at a false discovery rate of 0.05. The 87-base-pair reads could not distinguish some IMGT-functional V segments, including TRBV6-2 and TRBV6-3, so those segments were excluded. According to the authors, the approach could potentially be generalized to other disease states and immunological phenotypes. Only TCR beta chains were sequenced in this cohort, and the absence of alpha or paired-chain data limited detectable features. A further reported finding was that TCR beta sequences accurately predicted the HLA-A and HLA-B alleles for most subjects in the first cohort. Compared with equally common non-associated chains, HLA-associated TCR beta chains in a later analysis were more clonally expanded and had lower generation probabilities. Because HLA typing was unavailable for some donors at each locus, only the typed subset was used in association tests. A later analysis reported that several top co-occurrence clusters appeared linked to parvovirus B19, influenza, CMV and Epstein-Barr virus. Assigning TCR associations to individual alleles was difficult when HLA alleles, especially DR and DQ, strongly co-occurred. The classifier was reported to diagnose cytomegalovirus status with high specificity and sensitivity in both the original cohort and the validation cohort. An earlier analysis of around 540 of the donors showed that most TCR beta V segments appeared in productive rearrangements either about 90% or about 30% of the time, which broadly matched IMGT annotations. Linkage disequilibrium might explain the correlated functional status among segregating V segments, but an unknown experimental factor could not be excluded. Because counts were too low, around 18 rarely observed V segments, including chromosome 9 orphons, were left out of the earlier analysis of some 640 of the donors.

The cohort comprised approximately 700 healthy bone marrow donors. All cohort members were sampled while nominally healthy, although unrecorded immune exposures were likely present. The donor was CMV seropositive and belonged to the group of 250 to 300 seropositive cohort members. A peripheral blood sample was collected from each donor, and TCR beta sequencing was performed on peripheral blood mononuclear cells. The Qiagen DNeasy Blood Extraction Kit was used to extract genomic DNA from the blood cell samples. The CDR3 spans 17 residues, from the cysteine through the phenylalanine. The only DNA kept is the CDR3, 51 bases in frame from the first base. As encoded in the germline V gene, CDR1 is SGHVS while CDR2 is FQNEAQ. Deletion took 7 bases off V and 7 bases off J, with a span of 23 bases between the germline ends. In its sample, this clone was seen once. Its recognized antigen is unknown. Qualities for individual bases were not recorded, and no much larger clone is one base off.

The library was obtained by the immunoSEQ multiplex PCR assay. For the multiplex PCR, a mixture combining 60 forward primers for TCR Vbeta segments and 13 reverse primers for TCR Jbeta segments was used. Amplification of the CDR3 region of rearranged TCR beta genes was performed with a multiplex PCR assay on genomic DNA. The Illumina HiSeq System was used to sequence the amplified TCR beta libraries as 87-base-pair reads. The authors' pipeline ran thus. A later analysis counted approximately 84 million unique TCR beta chains across the 666 repertoires, and about 10 million of these chains were shared by at least two donors. Raw reads were error-corrected and collapsed into unique sequences with a nearest-neighbor algorithm that merged closely related sequences to remove PCR and sequencing errors. To assign V, D and J gene segments, CDR3 sequences were aligned to IMGT reference sequences. Each retained sequence needed at least a six-nucleotide match to both a V gene segment and a J gene segment. A rearrangement counted as productive if the CDR3 had no stop codons and remained in frame with V and J, and every other rearrangement counted as non-productive. Following IMGT convention, CDR3 was defined as the stretch from the second conserved V-encoded cysteine up to the conserved J-encoded phenylalanine. The earlier analysis of more than 450 of the donors excluded sequences that lacked an unambiguous match to a single V gene segment. An earlier analysis of approximately 590 of the donors classified V segments as functional when productive rearrangements were above 56.7% and as segregating when the standard deviation between donors was above 5%. A statistical classification framework was built for diagnosing cytomegalovirus status from the catalog of TCR beta chain sequences. V and J gene assignment, in a later analysis, came from comparing TCR nucleotide sequences with IMGT/GENE-DB human TR gene sequences. A later analysis assigned CDR3 sequences and most-parsimonious VDJ recombination scenarios with the TCRdist pipeline. In a later analysis, each TCR beta chain was defined by its CDR3 amino acid sequence together with its V-gene family, and reads lacking a unique V-gene family were excluded. In a later analysis, a few hundred highly shared, low-generation-probability nucleotide sequences were removed to address suspected cross-contamination and a sequencing artifact. For each public chain, a later analysis derived a clonal expansion index from normalized ranks of inferred template counts within each repertoire. In a later analysis, generation probabilities were computed with a VDJ recombination model fitted to out-of-frame rearrangements, and the resulting probabilities were checked against IGoR. In a later analysis, hypergeometric tests were used to score TCR-TCR, TCR-HLA and TCR-CMV co-occurrence, with a repertoire-size bias correction applied to TCR pairs. False discovery rates were estimated in a later analysis by permuting HLA or CMV assignments 20 times. In a later analysis, co-occurring TCRs were grouped using DBSCAN, with TCRdist sequence similarity added in when clustering inside HLA-allele-positive subsets. Repertoires with fewer than 30,000 or more than 120,000 public chains, plus five repertoires with anomalous nucleotide sharing, were excluded from co-occurrence clustering. TCRdb provides this immuneACCESS table in a form limited to in-frame rearrangements. Some clones are lacking; in checked studies, under half of them reflect an unresolved V gene, and why the rest are absent is not known. That table supplies the V and J calls and clone size; D and trimming were determined from the DNA. This sample holds roughly 120,000 clones; around two thirds were observed only once. Roughly 9.8% of the sample rests with the top ten.

The chain uses TRBV7-8 and TRBJ1-6; possibly the D gene is TRBD1, per 5 matching bases. The sample consisted of PBMCs. This clonotype originated in a woman aged 40 to 55 in good health and CMV-seropositive. This receptor has the CDR3 CASTPSPRGGPNSPLHF. The DNA sequence reads TGTGCCAGCACCCCATCCCCAAGGGGAGGGCCCAATTCACCCCTCCACTTT. With the rest looked up from the reference TRBV7-8 and TRBJ1-6 genes rather than sequenced, the full variable domain is GAGVSQSPRYKVAKRGQDVALRCDPISGHVSLFWYQQALGQGPEFLTYFQNEAQLDKSGLPSDRFFAERPEGSVSTLKIQRTQQEDSAVYLCASTPSPRGGPNSPLHFGNGTRLTVT.